This record concerns one T cell receptor beta chain sequence. The data derive from a study of blood T cell repertoires in COVID-19. V was clipped by 8 bases and J by 2 bases, with 7 bases between them. The V gene's germline CDR1 is WSHSY and CDR2 SAAADI. The CDR3 loop spans 11 amino acids. Libraries were prepared by immunoSEQ multiplex PCR; TCRdb keeps only in-frame clonotypes and omits some of them. The table lists tens of thousands of clones, 65% to 90% of them singletons, with approximately 16% in the top ten. V is TRBV10-2 and J is TRBJ2-7; TRBD2 might be the D (6 bases). Specimen: peripheral blood. The sequence came from a human donor in a cohort sampled during active COVID-19. In nucleotides, the CDR3 is TGCGCCAGCGCGGGAACCTACGAGCAGTACTTC. The encoded protein is CASAGTYEQYF.